These 17 T cell receptor beta chains came from one sample sequenced in a study of TIL therapy for anti-PD-1-resistant metastatic lung cancer (dated by TCRdb to the early 2020s). This specimen's time point label, per the study, means: pre-treatment sample, taken before nivolumab and TIL therapy. Excised metastases, mostly pleural nodules or supraclavicular lymph nodes, were used as baseline tumor samples and were taken from the same resection from which TIL were grown. TCR beta CDR3 regions were amplified from genomic DNA with the immunoSEQ v3 hsTCRB kit using bias-controlled multiplex PCR. TCRdb carries this immuneACCESS record with in-frame sequences only. Its versions omit some clonotypes, under half of them owing to an unresolved V gene in the studies checked, with the rest unexplained. The sample table shows 95,000 or so clones, and around 71% are seen once. The ten largest account for 10% to 11% of the sample.

The source material was tumor tissue, sampled at baseline. The receptors originated from a person between 25 and 79 years old with non-small cell lung cancer.

This clone was seen a few times. The rearrangement joins TRBV7-3 to TRBJ2-3; 10 bases agree with TRBD1. Unmatched junction bases numbered 3, after V lost 5 bases and J lost 4 bases. The CDR3 is 14 residues long. Germline CDR1 SGHTA, CDR2 FQGTGA. The CDR3 loop is CASSLGQGADTQYF. The CDR3 nucleotides are TGTGCCAGCAGCCTAGGACAGGGGGCAGATACGCAGTATTTT.

The V and J genes are TRBV11-2 and TRBJ1-5, with unresolved D. The V and J ends lost 0 bases and 1 base respectively, with 7 bases between them. The CDR3 runs 15 residues. Germline loops: CDR1 SGHAT, CDR2 FQNNGV. CDR3 region: CASSLDGWSNQPQHF. The DNA for the CDR3 is TGTGCCAGCAGCTTAGACGGTTGGAGCAATCAGCCCCAGCATTTT.

This clone was observed a single time. The chain is built from TRBV28 and TRBJ1-5, with 7 bases lining up with TRBD1. Per the germline V gene, CDR1 is MDHEN and CDR2 is SYDVKM. The V and J ends lost 6 bases and 2 bases, in that order; junction bases with no gene match: 10. The length of the CDR3 is 16 residues. CDR3 sequence (DNA): TGTGCCAGCAGCAGGGACAGTTCATCTGGCAATCAGCCCCAGCATTTT. This encodes CASSRDSSSGNQPQHF.

The CDR3 region has the DNA TGCAGCGTGATATTGCAGACTAGCGGGAGACACGAGCAGTACTTC. The encoded protein is CSVILQTSGRHEQYF. The V gene is TRBV29-1, the J gene TRBJ2-7; TRBD2 aligns across 12 bases. Unmatched junction bases numbered 11, after V lost 6 bases and J lost 5 bases. The CDR3 is made up of 15 amino acids. Germline values: CDR1 SQVTM, CDR2 ANQGSEA.

This clone appeared a single time. The chain couples TRBV21-1 to TRBJ2-5; the table's TRBD2 call for D was not verified on the DNA. TRBV21-1 is assigned pseudogene status. This CDR3 spans 16 amino acids. CDR3 sequence: CASSIRKGGPQETQYF. CDR3 in DNA: TGTGCCAGCAGCATTAGGAAGGGGGGGCCCCAAGAGACCCAGTACTTC.

The chain couples TRBV27 to TRBJ2-3; D is possibly TRBD1 (5 bases). The CDR3 runs to 14 residues. V was trimmed by 4 bases and J by 4 bases, leaving 12 bases between them. Germline V gene lookup returns CDR1 MNHEY and CDR2 SMNVEV (reference sequence). CDR3 DNA: TGTGCCAGCAGTTCGCCCGGACATTCAGATACGCAGTATTTT. Translating gives CASSSPGHSDTQYF.

The chain is built from TRBV30 and TRBJ1-2; D perhaps matches TRBD1 (6 bases). The CDR3 length is 13 residues. CDR1 and CDR2 (germline): GTSNPN, SVGIG (reference sequence). V was shortened by 4 bases and J by 4 bases, with 13 bases between the two germline ends. For the CDR3, the DNA is TGTGCCTGGACCTTAGGACAGTTCTATGGCTACACCTTC. It yields the protein CAWTLGQFYGYTF.

There are a few counts of this clone. The gene calls are TRBV15 and TRBJ2-5, with D possibly matching TRBD2 (5 bases). Germline V gene data show CDR1 as LNHNV and CDR2 as YYDKDF (reference sequence). The germline V and J ends were trimmed by 0 bases and 5 bases, with 10 bases remaining between them. CDR3 length: 14 residues. The CDR3 DNA reads as TGTGCCACCAGCAGAGATATCCAGCGGGAGACCCAGTACTTC. Translated: CATSRDIQRETQYF.

This clone has a single count. V usage is TRBV28 and J usage is TRBJ2-2, with 16 bases matching TRBD2. This CDR3 has 16 residues. The V and J ends lost 10 bases and 11 bases, in that order; junction bases with no gene match: 13. From germline, CDR1 is MDHEN and CDR2 SYDVKM. In DNA, the CDR3 is TGTGCCACGTGCCCCCGGGGACTAGCGGGAGGGCCAGAGCTGTTTTTT. It specifies CATCPRGLAGGPELFF.

The rearrangement uses TRBV24-1 and TRBJ1-6, with a weak D call TRBD1 (5 bases). Trimming cost V 2 bases and J 9 bases, with 13 bases left between them. The CDR3 contains 15 residues. Per the germline V gene, CDR1 is KGHDR and CDR2 is SFDVKD. Here the CDR3 reads CATSDSRVPGSPLHF. CDR3 in DNA: TGTGCCACCAGTGATTCCAGGGTTCCGGGTTCACCCCTCCACTTT.

The chain is built from TRBV5-8 and TRBJ2-1; no clear D gene. The length of the CDR3 is 12 residues. V was cut by 1 base and J by 7 bases, with 6 bases left in between. Germline V gene data show CDR1 as SGHTS and CDR2 as YDEGEE. In nucleotides, the CDR3 is TGTGCCAGCAGCTTGCTTGCGAATGAGCAGTTCTTC. It translates to CASSLLANEQFF.

The CDR3 bases are TGTGCCAGCAGTTTACTCTTGGCTCCTGAAGCTTTCTTT. Encoded protein: CASSLLLAPEAFF. The V and J genes are TRBV12-3 or TRBV12-4 and TRBJ1-1; D is unclear. The CDR3 totals 13 residues. Trimming stripped 2 bases from V and 6 bases from J, with 10 bases between.

A remark on this clone: This sample includes further DNA sequences coding for the same CDR3. The chain uses TRBV11-3 and TRBJ2-7, with 7 nucleotides matching TRBD1. The ends lost 6 bases at V and 3 bases at J; junction bases unmatched: 5. The germline gives CDR1 SGHNT, CDR2 YENEEA. The CDR3 is 13 amino acids. This CDR3 is CASSRQGGYEQYF. The CDR3 coding sequence is TGTGCCAGCAGTCGACAGGGCGGCTACGAGCAGTACTTC.

The J gene is TRBJ1-1, the V gene TRBV6-6; 7 bases align to TRBD1. In germline, CDR1 is MNHNY, CDR2 SVGAGI (reference sequence). The CDR3 contains 14 residues. The trim removed 4 bases at V and 0 bases at J, leaving 2 bases unmatched. The CDR3 sequence: CASSLGTVNTEAFF. In DNA, the CDR3 is TGTGCCAGCAGTTTAGGGACAGTGAACACTGAAGCTTTCTTT.

The CDR3 nucleotides read TGTGCCAGCATTAGGACAGGGGGCATTTACGAGCAGTACTTC. Its protein product is CASIRTGGIYEQYF. This chain connects TRBV6-5 to TRBJ2-7; 11 nucleotides line up with TRBD1. This CDR3 contains 14 residues. Germline loops: CDR1 MNHEY, CDR2 SVGAGI. With 7 bases clipped from V and 4 bases from J, the junction kept 6 bases outside the gene matches.

Remarks on this clone: This could be a read error, since a much larger clone is one nucleotide away. The chain has TRBV11-2 and TRBJ1-1; D is possibly TRBD1 (5 bases). The germline CDR1 and CDR2 sequences are SGHAT and FQNNGV. V gave up 3 bases and J gave up 1 base, with 6 bases separating them. The CDR3 is 13 amino acids. CDR3 residues: CASSFQGNTEAFF. The CDR3 nucleotides are TGTGCCAGCAGCTTTCAGGGGAACACTGAAGCTTTCTTT.

The V call is TRBV6-6, the J call TRBJ2-7; D is possibly TRBD1 (6 bases). The CDR3 sequence is 16 residues long. Trimming pared 6 bases from V and 3 bases from J, leaving 21 bases between. Per the germline V gene, CDR1 is MNHNY and CDR2 is SVGAGI (reference sequence). This CDR3 is CASSAGTPAWVYEQYF. CDR3 coding DNA: TGTGCCAGCAGCGCCGGGACACCAGCCTGGGTCTACGAGCAGTACTTC.